This T cell receptor (beta chain) was sequenced during a study of T cell responses to AZD1222 COVID-19 vaccine. V was shortened by 0 bases and J by 7 bases, with 17 bases between the two germline ends. Germline lookup yields CDR1 SGDLS and CDR2 YYNGEE. The CDR3 runs to 16 residues. TCRdb's copy holds only in-frame clones and misses some; the assay was immunoSEQ multiplex PCR. The sample includes 150,000 to 180,000 clones, approximately 87% seen only once; the top ten take 5.5%. Here the sequenced sample was peripheral blood, taken on day 0 of MenACWY control vaccination. This TCR was recovered from an adult in good health. The chain has TRBV9 and TRBJ1-5; D not certain. The CDR3 here is CASSVGAEGNLQPQHF. The CDR3 DNA follows: TGTGCCAGCAGCGTAGGGGCAGAAGGGAATTTACAGCCCCAGCATTTT. The full variable domain, rest sourced from reference TRBV9 and TRBJ1-5, is DSGVTQTPKHLITATGQRVTLRCSPRSGDLSVYWYQQSLDQGLQFLIQYYNGEERAKGNILERFSAQQFPDLHSELNLSSLELGDSALYFCASSVGAEGNLQPQHFGDGTRLSIL.